This TCR beta chain was documented in a study of circulating and synovial CD4+ cells in juvenile arthritis (dated by TCRdb to the mid-2010s). Regarding the research as a whole: TCRbeta CDR3 repertoires of circulating HLA-DR+ CD4 T cells, bulk blood CD4 T cells and synovial CD4 T cells were compared within each patient. The goal of repertoire sequencing was to confirm that a circulating synovial-like CD4 T cell subset was enriched in synovial clonotypes.

Broader findings and caveats from the paper: Because overlap with synovium rose as sequencing depth increased, the measured fractions of shared clonotypes likely underestimated the overlap of the full repertoire. Lower diversity was observed in synovial and circulating pathogenic-like lymphocyte repertoires than in bulk blood CD4 repertoires, and some CPL samples were found to be as oligoclonal as synovium. Circulating pathogenic-like lymphocytes clustered together with synovial T cells, and compared with bulk blood, the circulating pathogenic-like lymphocytes shared a substantially higher fraction of CDR3 sequences with synovium. The difference between circulating pathogenic-like lymphocytes and bulk blood T cells was not detected by traditional Vbeta family usage analysis. Because T cell genome counts in CPL samples and bulk blood CD4 samples differed by at least an order of magnitude, sample-size effects were addressed.

Donors of the sequenced samples were patients with active juvenile idiopathic arthritis. Cells were sorted right after thawing, and dead cells were excluded with Live/Dead Fixable Near-IR Stain. The CDR3 runs 17 amino acids, cysteine and phenylalanine included. CDR3 DNA only is kept here, 51 bases in frame from base 1. CDR1 and CDR2, looked up from the germline V gene, are LGHNA and YNFKEQ. In regard to this clone: What this receptor recognizes is not known. A junction end diverges from the germline sequence, so it may reflect a read error.

The library was generated by the immunoSEQ multiplex PCR assay. An external provider carried out the TCRbeta CDR3 sequencing as a commercial service. Concerning the study's data processing: The analyses relied on productive nucleotide sequences along with amino acid sequences obtained through in silico translation. To equalise sample size, diversity was assessed as Renyi entropy across alpha values by taking the median of 200 repeated subsamples. The distance between each pair of repertoires was calculated as one minus the Chao-modified Jaccard index, which corrects for under-sampling, and this distance was used for clustering. Frequency-weighted overlap with synovial clonotypes was computed at 200 sample sizes with 200 draws without replacement at each size, and the value at the size of the smaller sample was reported. TCRdb took over this immuneACCESS table, retaining in-frame rearrangements with V and J assigned. Such tables are incomplete; in checked studies, under half of the missing clones stem from an unresolved V gene, and the remainder is unexplained. The V and J calls and clone size were taken over from that table, and D and trimming were inferred from the DNA. The sample includes more than 30,000 clones, with around 93% observed a single time. The top ten clonotypes cover about 3.1% of the sample.

The receptor's source is a human donor with juvenile idiopathic arthritis. What was sequenced was CD4+ T cells from blood. The chain uses TRBV4-2 and TRBJ2-5; 13 nucleotides in the junction match TRBD2. For the CDR3, the sequence is CASSQEKTGTSGIRRNF. The DNA reads as follows: TGTGCCAGCAGCCAAGAGAAGACCGGGACTAGCGGGATTAGGCGTAACTTC.